This entry lists 9 T cell receptor beta chains sequenced from one sample in a study of identical twins. TCRdb re-analysed the 5' RACE reads in MiXCR, keeping a single row per CDR3 protein. The sample yields 550,000 to 700,000 distinct CDR3 sequences, 9.5% to 10% seen once. These data were likewise used in another study, on yellow fever vaccine responses in identical twins.

Sequencing was performed on PBMCs. Receptors originate from a woman aged 18-29 years in good health.

V and J are TRBV6-2 or TRBV6-3 and TRBJ2-7, with D perhaps TRBD2 (6 bases). V was shortened by 5 bases and J by 8 bases, with 16 bases between the two germline ends. Germline CDR1 reads MNHEY; CDR2 reads SVGEGT. The CDR3 totals 13 residues. The CDR3 DNA reads as TGTGCCAGCAGTGGCGGGACCCCAGGGCAGCAGTACTTC. Translated: CASSGGTPGQQYF.

This clonotype was seen a handful of times. The rearrangement links TRBV20-1 to TRBJ2-3; the D is unclear. This CDR3 spans 11 amino acids. V lost 6 bases and J lost 8, with 12 bases in between. Germline CDR1 DFQATT, CDR2 SNEGSKA (reference sequence). In nucleotides, the CDR3 is TGCAGTGCCAGAACTCAATCTACGCAGTATTTT. This codes for CSARTQSTQYF.

There are many counts of this clonotype. The gene calls are TRBV5-1 and TRBJ2-2; D possibly corresponds to TRBD2 (8 bases). CDR3 length: 20 amino acids. V was trimmed by 1 base and J by 1 base, leaving 23 bases between them. Germline V gene lookup returns CDR1 SGHRS and CDR2 YFSETQ. CDR3 nucleotides: TGCGCCAGCAGCTTGCCCGACAGGGTAGCGGGATTCGGGAACACCGGGGAGCTGTTTTTT. It codes for CASSLPDRVAGFGNTGELFF.

A few counts support this clonotype. The V call is TRBV24-1, the J call TRBJ2-5; no clear D gene. Trimming shortened V by 4 bases and J by 5 bases, and 13 bases separated the two germline ends. CDR1 and CDR2 (germline): KGHDR, SFDVKD. The CDR3 has 14 amino acids. The CDR3 nucleotides read TGTGCCACCAGTGACAGACTGCAAATGGAGACCCAGTACTTC. It translates to CATSDRLQMETQYF.

In its sample, this clonotype was seen a few times. The V and J genes are TRBV7-2 and TRBJ2-3; D possibly corresponds to TRBD1 (6 bases). The ends were cut back, 1 base at V and 1 base at J, with 12 bases in the middle. The length of the CDR3 is 16 residues. The germline V gene encodes CDR1 SGHTA and CDR2 FQGNSA. The CDR3 loop is CASSLGRGRGTDTQYF. CDR3 coding DNA: TGTGCCAGCAGCTTAGGCAGGGGTCGGGGCACAGATACGCAGTATTTT.

This chain connects TRBV7-2 to TRBJ1-1, with D possibly TRBD1 on 5 matching bases. CDR1 is SGHTA and CDR2 is FQGNSA in the germline V gene. CDR3 length: 13 amino acids. Between the trimmed V and J ends, which lost 1 base and 6 bases, there was a span of 9 bases. This CDR3 reads CASSLDSQAEAFF. CDR3 nucleotide sequence: TGTGCCAGCAGCTTAGACTCACAGGCTGAAGCTTTCTTT. Full variable domain (outside the CDR3, taken from reference TRBV7-2 and TRBJ1-1): GAGVSQSPSNKVTEKGKDVELRCDPISGHTALYWYRQSLGQGLEFLIYFQGNSAPDKSGLPSDRFSAERTGGSVSTLTIQRTQQEDSAVYLCASSLDSQAEAFFGQGTRLTVV.

J is TRBJ2-3 and V is TRBV12-3 or TRBV12-4; D not certain. Trimming pared 0 bases from V and 0 bases from J, leaving 7 bases between. This CDR3 spans 15 amino acids. CDR3 coding DNA: TGTGCCAGCAGTTTAGCCTTGGCAAGCACAGATACGCAGTATTTT. This codes for CASSLALASTDTQYF.

This clonotype has at least ten counts. The J gene is TRBJ2-2, the V gene TRBV7-2, with 13 bases aligning to TRBD2. CDR3 size: 13 residues. Germline CDR1 is SGHTA and CDR2 is FQGNSA. The V and J ends lost 10 bases and 7 bases, in that order; junction bases with no gene match: 3. The chain's CDR3 is CATRTSGSGELFF. The CDR3 DNA reads TGTGCCACACGGACTAGCGGGAGCGGGGAGCTGTTTTTT. The full variable domain, with the rest looked up from reference TRBV7-2 and TRBJ2-2, is GAGVSQSPSNKVTEKGKDVELRCDPISGHTALYWYRQSLGQGLEFLIYFQGNSAPDKSGLPSDRFSAERTGGSVSTLTIQRTQQEDSAVYLCATRTSGSGELFFGEGSRLTVL.

The genes are TRBV12-3 or TRBV12-4 and TRBJ1-1; D is undetermined. The CDR3 consists of 14 residues. V was cut by 1 base and J by 3 bases, with 9 bases left in between. The CDR3 reads CASSLDGRYTEAFF. The CDR3 DNA follows: TGTGCCAGCAGTTTAGACGGTCGGTACACTGAAGCTTTCTTT.